Reported below is one T cell receptor beta chain. Its antigen is not known. The sample comes from a study of early T cells in non-severe SARS-CoV-2 infection. Study context: It was bulk RNA from unsorted whole blood that was sequenced, and the chains were unpaired.

The CDR3 totals 12 residues. Trimming pared 1 base from V and 6 bases from J, leaving 3 bases between. Germline lookup yields CDR1 LGHDT and CDR2 YNNKEL (reference sequence). Individual cDNA molecules were tagged with unique molecular identifiers, the study reported. In TCRdb, the 5' RACE reads were re-called with MiXCR into one record per CDR3 protein. The sample has some 28,000 distinct CDR3 sequences, around 4.4% seen once. General study findings and limits: Database matching using VDJdb favored anti-spike CD8 responses, with private and CD4 specificities left missing.

Sequencing was carried out using whole blood. The chain employs TRBV3-1 and TRBJ1-4; D remains ambiguous. The source of this sequence is an adult who was a healthcare worker with PCR-confirmed SARS-CoV-2 infection or an uninfected control (not recorded which). The chain's CDR3 is CASSQGHEKLFF. The DNA of the CDR3 is TGTGCCAGCAGCCAAGGTCATGAAAAACTGTTTTTT.